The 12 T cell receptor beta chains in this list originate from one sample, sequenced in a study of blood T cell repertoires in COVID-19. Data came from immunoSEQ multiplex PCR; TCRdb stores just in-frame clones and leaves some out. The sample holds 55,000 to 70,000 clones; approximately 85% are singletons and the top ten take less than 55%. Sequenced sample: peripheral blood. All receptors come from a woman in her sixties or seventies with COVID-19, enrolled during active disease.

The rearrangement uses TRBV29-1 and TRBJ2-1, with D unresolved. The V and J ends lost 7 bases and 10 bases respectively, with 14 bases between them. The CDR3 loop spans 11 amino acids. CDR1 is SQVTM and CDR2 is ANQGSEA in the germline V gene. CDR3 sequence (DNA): TGCAGCGCCCTCGGAGAACGGGAGCAGTTCTTC. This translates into CSALGEREQFF.

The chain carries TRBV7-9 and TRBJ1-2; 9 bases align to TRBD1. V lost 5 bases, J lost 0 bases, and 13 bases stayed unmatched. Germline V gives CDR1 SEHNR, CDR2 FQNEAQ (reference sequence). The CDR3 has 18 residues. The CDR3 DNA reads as TGTGCCAGCAGCCCCGCGGGGGACAGGGTTCGATCTAACTATGGCTACACCTTC. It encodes CASSPAGDRVRSNYGYTF.

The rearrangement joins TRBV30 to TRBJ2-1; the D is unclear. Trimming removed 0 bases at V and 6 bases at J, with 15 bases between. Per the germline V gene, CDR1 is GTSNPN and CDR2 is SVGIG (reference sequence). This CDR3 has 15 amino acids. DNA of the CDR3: TGTGCCTGGAGTGTACCAGGTCCAGGTGCCAATGAGCAGTTCTTC. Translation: CAWSVPGPGANEQFF.

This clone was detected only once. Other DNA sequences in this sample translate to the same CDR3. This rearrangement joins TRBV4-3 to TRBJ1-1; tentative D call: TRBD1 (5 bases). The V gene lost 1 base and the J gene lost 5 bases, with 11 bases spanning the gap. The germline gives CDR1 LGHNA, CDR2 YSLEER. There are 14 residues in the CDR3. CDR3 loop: CASSQARGYTEAFF. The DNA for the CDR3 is TGCGCCAGCAGCCAAGCCCGGGGGTATACTGAAGCTTTCTTT.

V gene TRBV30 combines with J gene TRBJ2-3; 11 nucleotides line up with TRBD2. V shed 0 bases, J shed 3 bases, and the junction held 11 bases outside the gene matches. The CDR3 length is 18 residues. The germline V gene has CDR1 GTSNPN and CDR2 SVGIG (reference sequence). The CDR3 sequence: CAWSVLVAGGSYTDTQYF. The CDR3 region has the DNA TGTGCCTGGAGTGTACTGGTAGCGGGGGGGTCTTATACAGATACGCAGTATTTT.

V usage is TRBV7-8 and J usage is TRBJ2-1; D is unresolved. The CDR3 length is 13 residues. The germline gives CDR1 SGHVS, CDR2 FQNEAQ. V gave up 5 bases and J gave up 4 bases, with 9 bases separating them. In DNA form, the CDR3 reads TGTGCCAGCAGCCCTGACACATACAATGAGCAGTTCTTC. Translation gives CASSPDTYNEQFF.

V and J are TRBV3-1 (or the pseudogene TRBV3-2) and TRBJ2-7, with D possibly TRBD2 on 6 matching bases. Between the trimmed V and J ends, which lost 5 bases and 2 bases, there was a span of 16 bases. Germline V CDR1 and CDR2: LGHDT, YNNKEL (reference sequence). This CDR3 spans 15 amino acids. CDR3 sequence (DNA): TGTGCCAGCAGCTCGCCGCGGGACGGAACCTACGAGCAGTACTTC. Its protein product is CASSSPRDGTYEQYF.

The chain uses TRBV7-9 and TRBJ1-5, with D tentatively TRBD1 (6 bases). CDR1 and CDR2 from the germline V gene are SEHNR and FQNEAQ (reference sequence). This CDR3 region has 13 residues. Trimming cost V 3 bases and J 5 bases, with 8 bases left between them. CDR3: CASSLTGDQPQHF. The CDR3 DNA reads TGTGCCAGCAGCTTGACAGGAGATCAGCCCCAGCATTTT.

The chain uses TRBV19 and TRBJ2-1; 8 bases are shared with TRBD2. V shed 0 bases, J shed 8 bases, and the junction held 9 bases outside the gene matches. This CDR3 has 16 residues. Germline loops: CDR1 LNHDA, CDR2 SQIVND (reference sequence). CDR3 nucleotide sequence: TGTGCCAGTAGTATAGAGAGTAGCGGGGTCGGGTATGAGCAGTTCTTC. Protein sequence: CASSIESSGVGYEQFF.

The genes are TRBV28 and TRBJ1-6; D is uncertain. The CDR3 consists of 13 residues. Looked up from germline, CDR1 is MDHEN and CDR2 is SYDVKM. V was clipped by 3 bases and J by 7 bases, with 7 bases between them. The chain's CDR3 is CASSFRRNSPLHF. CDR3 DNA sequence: TGTGCCAGCAGTTTTAGGAGGAATTCACCCCTCCACTTT.

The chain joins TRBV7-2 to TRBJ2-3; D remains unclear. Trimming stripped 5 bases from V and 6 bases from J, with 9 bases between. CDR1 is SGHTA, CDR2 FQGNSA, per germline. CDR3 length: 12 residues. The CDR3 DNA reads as TGTGCCAGCAGCCGTTTTGGCGATACGCAGTATTTT. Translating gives CASSRFGDTQYF.

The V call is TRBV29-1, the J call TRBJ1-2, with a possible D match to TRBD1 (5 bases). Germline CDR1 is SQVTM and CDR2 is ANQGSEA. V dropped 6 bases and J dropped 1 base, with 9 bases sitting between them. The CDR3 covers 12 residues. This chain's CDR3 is CSVRDHNYGYTF. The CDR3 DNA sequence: TGCAGCGTCAGGGATCATAACTATGGCTACACCTTC.